These 23 T cell receptor beta chains share one sample of origin, sequenced in a study of molecular identifiers for immune sequencing clone quantification. In TCRdb, the PCR reads were re-called with MiXCR into one record per CDR3 protein. The sample includes about half a million distinct CDR3 sequences, around 25% of them seen just once. Sequences were obtained from naive CD8+ T cells from blood, with Jurkat cell RNA spiked in. Subset defined: FACS-sorted CD8+CD4-CCR7+CD45RA+ naive T cells. The receptors were gathered from a human donor in good health. Some libraries in this study had Jurkat cell RNA spiked in.

Only a few counts were recorded for this clonotype. The CDR3 here is CSAREGSGAGDTQYF. The DNA of the CDR3 is TGCAGTGCTAGAGAAGGTAGCGGGGCCGGGGATACGCAGTATTTT. V usage is TRBV20-1 and J usage is TRBJ2-3; 8 bases are shared with TRBD2. Germline lookup yields CDR1 DFQATT and CDR2 SNEGSKA (reference sequence). The CDR3 extends over 15 amino acids. V dropped 0 bases and J dropped 6; count of bases not matched to a gene: 8.

A note on this clonotype: This may come from a read error, since a much larger clone is one base off. The rearrangement uses TRBV7-9 and TRBJ1-2, with D perhaps matching TRBD1 (5 bases). The V gene lost 0 bases and the J gene lost 6 bases, with 20 bases spanning the gap. The CDR3 totals 17 residues. Germline V gene lookup returns CDR1 SEHNR and CDR2 FQNEAQ (reference sequence). CDR3 bases: TGTGCCAGCAGCTTAGCCCAGGGTTACCTCCTACACAATGGCTACACCTTC. The encoded protein is CASSLAQGYLLHNGYTF.

CDR3 nucleotides: TGCAGTGCCACCTACTGGGGGGAGGGGGAGTACTTC. Protein product: CSATYWGEGEYF. The chain carries TRBV20-1 and TRBJ2-7; D perhaps matches TRBD2 (7 bases). CDR3 length: 12 amino acids. Germline V gene data show CDR1 as DFQATT and CDR2 as SNEGSKA (reference sequence). V gave up 6 bases and J gave up 11 bases, with 20 bases separating them.

This clonotype was counted ten times or more. The gene calls are TRBV7-9 and TRBJ2-3; D possibly uses TRBD1 or TRBD2 (5 bases each). CDR1 and CDR2 (germline): SEHNR, FQNEAQ (reference sequence). Trimming took off 5 bases at V and 5 bases at J, with 17 bases between the two ends. This CDR3 has 15 residues. The chain's CDR3 is CASSRPEGLEDTQYF. CDR3 DNA sequence: TGTGCCAGCAGCCGCCCTGAGGGGTTGGAAGATACGCAGTATTTT.

The chain recombines TRBV5-1 with TRBJ2-7, with 15 bases aligning to TRBD2. CDR1 and CDR2 from the germline V gene are SGHRS and YFSETQ. Unmatched junction bases numbered 6, after V lost 2 bases and J lost 3 bases. The CDR3 runs 17 residues. CDR3 in amino acids: CASSFAGTSGGSYEQYF. The CDR3 nucleotides are TGCGCCAGCAGCTTCGCTGGGACTAGCGGGGGGAGCTACGAGCAGTACTTC.

V is TRBV7-3 and J is TRBJ2-1; D perhaps matches TRBD2 (6 bases). Between the trimmed V and J ends, which lost 5 bases and 11 bases, there was a span of 22 bases. The germline V gene has CDR1 SGHTA and CDR2 FQGTGA. The CDR3 loop spans 15 amino acids. The CDR3 spells CASSLHANSGLKQFF. CDR3 coding DNA: TGTGCCAGCAGCCTCCACGCCAATAGCGGTCTCAAGCAGTTCTTC.

Of note for this clonotype: This may stem from a read error, because a much larger clone lies one nucleotide away. The CDR3 region has the DNA TGTGTCAGCTCATCAATTGGGACTGAAGCTTTCTTT. Translated, it gives CVSSSIGTEAFF. This chain joins TRBV18 and TRBJ1-1, with D unclear. Germline CDR1 is KGHSH and CDR2 is LQKENI. This CDR3 is 12 amino acids long.

This clonotype was found a few times. This chain uses TRBV15 with TRBJ2-5, with D perhaps being TRBD1 or TRBD2 (7 bases each). Germline V gives CDR1 LNHNV, CDR2 YYDKDF (reference sequence). The CDR3 runs to 16 residues. V lost 7 bases and J lost 4, with 22 bases in between. CDR3 DNA sequence: TGTGCCACCAAATTGGTCGAGACAGGGAGGGGAGAGACCCAGTACTTC. The encoded protein is CATKLVETGRGETQYF.

The chain carries TRBV21-1 and TRBJ2-1; the table's D call TRBD1 went unverified against the DNA. TRBV21-1 is described as a pseudogene. This CDR3 region has 16 residues. CDR3 in DNA: TGTGCCAGCAGCACCCCCCGGGGAGCGGGGGACAATGAGCAGTTCTTC. Translation: CASSTPRGAGDNEQFF.

The chain employs TRBV28 and TRBJ2-2; a possible D gene is TRBD2 (7 bases). The CDR3 has 16 amino acids. V lost 5 bases and J lost 3, with 16 bases in between. Germline CDR1 is MDHEN and CDR2 is SYDVKM. The CDR3 bases are TGTGCCAGCAGTCTACCAAGGGGGAGGGACACCGGGGAGCTGTTTTTT. Protein product: CASSLPRGRDTGELFF.

This clonotype was found many times. The V gene is TRBV28, the J gene TRBJ2-3, with TRBD1 as a possible D gene (5 bases). The CDR3 is 15 amino acids. Germline V gene lookup returns CDR1 MDHEN and CDR2 SYDVKM. Trimming took 6 bases from V and 5 from J, leaving 18 bases between them. CDR3 in DNA: TGTGCCAGCAGGGGTGAGGACATACCAGGAGATACGCAGTATTTT. Translated, it gives CASRGEDIPGDTQYF.

This clonotype has more than one count but fewer than ten. The chain's CDR3 is CSAGENYYEQYF. CDR3 nucleotide sequence: TGCAGTGCAGGGGAGAATTACTACGAGCAGTACTTC. The rearrangement uses TRBV20-1 and TRBJ2-7; tentatively, D is TRBD1 or TRBD2 (5 bases each). Looked up from germline, CDR1 is DFQATT and CDR2 is SNEGSKA (reference sequence). The CDR3 totals 12 residues. V was cut by 6 bases and J by 3 bases, with 12 bases left in between.

This clonotype has a count of ten or more. The chain has TRBV5-1 and TRBJ1-1, with D perhaps matching TRBD1 (5 bases). Looked up from germline, CDR1 is SGHRS and CDR2 is YFSETQ. The CDR3 runs to 14 residues. Deletions cut 3 bases from V and 4 bases from J, with 13 bases between. The CDR3 DNA reads as TGCGCCAGCAGCTGGAACACAGGTCGCACTGAAGCTTTCTTT. Amino acid sequence: CASSWNTGRTEAFF.

The table lists this clonotype with a few counts. The rearrangement uses TRBV24-1 and TRBJ2-3; 11 bases line up with TRBD2. V gave up 2 bases and J gave up 3 bases; unmatched junction bases: 6. Germline-derived CDR1 and CDR2 are KGHDR and SFDVKD. CDR3 length: 17 amino acids. The CDR3 nucleotides read TGTGCCACCAGTGATTCCCATACTAGCGGGGGAACAGATACGCAGTATTTT. It specifies CATSDSHTSGGTDTQYF.

The rearrangement uses TRBV28 and TRBJ2-1, with 13 nucleotides matching TRBD2. The trim removed 5 bases at V and 9 bases at J, leaving 7 bases unmatched. Looked up from germline, CDR1 is MDHEN and CDR2 is SYDVKM. CDR3 length: 15 amino acids. Written as DNA, the CDR3 is TGTGCCAGCAGTCTACTAGCGGGAGGGCTTAGTGAGCAGTTCTTC. This translates into CASSLLAGGLSEQFF.

This clonotype was observed at least ten times. The chain recombines TRBV24-1 with TRBJ2-3; D may be TRBD2 (6 bases). The CDR3 has 13 amino acids. Trimming stripped 6 bases from V and 6 bases from J, with 12 bases between. Germline V gene lookup returns CDR1 KGHDR and CDR2 SFDVKD. The CDR3: CATSLRGTDTQYF. DNA of the CDR3: TGTGCCACCAGTTTACGCGGGACGGATACGCAGTATTTT.

Turning to this clonotype: This clone may be a read error of a much larger clone one base away. The rearrangement joins TRBV10-3 to TRBJ2-4; 14 positions agree with TRBD2. From germline, CDR1 is ENHRY and CDR2 SYGVKD. This CDR3 has 19 amino acids. J lost 6 bases, V lost 0 bases, and 10 bases had no gene match. CDR3: CAISESETGTSGRGNIQYF. CDR3 DNA sequence: TGTGCCATCAGTGAGTCTGAGACCGGGACTAGCGGGAGAGGAAACATTCAGTACTTC.

This clonotype was picked up a small number of times. The rearrangement uses TRBV4-3 and TRBJ2-3; possible D gene TRBD1, 5 bases. Germline values: CDR1 LGHNA, CDR2 YSLEER. The CDR3 totals 16 residues. The V end lost 2 bases, the J end lost 0 bases, and 12 bases lay between the germline ends. CDR3 sequence (DNA): TGCGCCAGCAGCCAATCCTCACAGGCCAGCACAGATACGCAGTATTTT. Amino acids: CASSQSSQASTDTQYF.

This clonotype was observed at least ten times. This sequence joins TRBV7-9 and TRBJ2-3; 9 positions match TRBD2. The V gene end was trimmed by 2 bases and the J gene end by 6 bases; junction bases not matched to a gene: 15. The CDR3 extends over 18 amino acids. The germline gives CDR1 SEHNR, CDR2 FQNEAQ (reference sequence). For the CDR3, the DNA is TGTGCCAGCAGCTTAAATCGGCGAGCTAGCGGGGATAGGGATACGCAGTATTTT. Translation gives CASSLNRRASGDRDTQYF.

There are many counts of this clonotype. The chain joins TRBV6-5 to TRBJ2-7; 8 bases match TRBD1. V dropped 1 base and J dropped 7; count of bases not matched to a gene: 6. The CDR3 sequence is 14 residues long. CDR1 and CDR2 (germline): MNHEY, SVGAGI. CDR3 DNA: TGTGCCAGCAGTTACTGGCAGGGGGCTGATGAGCAGTACTTC. As protein: CASSYWQGADEQYF.

The chain joins TRBV27 to TRBJ1-6, with 7 bases identical to TRBD1. The CDR3 totals 16 residues. Unmatched junction bases numbered 12, after V lost 8 bases and J lost 5 bases. Looked up from germline, CDR1 is MNHEY and CDR2 is SMNVEV (reference sequence). CDR3 sequence reads: CASRSQSQGDNSPLHF. The DNA of the CDR3 is TGTGCCAGCCGTTCCCAAAGCCAGGGGGATAATTCACCCCTCCACTTT.

The CDR3 is CASSQGTVTYEQYF. In DNA form, the CDR3 reads TGCGCCAGCAGCCAAGGAACAGTTACCTACGAGCAGTACTTC. This chain connects TRBV4-3 to TRBJ2-7; D uncertain. The CDR3 is 14 amino acids. V was shortened by 1 base and J by 2 bases, with 9 bases between the two germline ends. Germline V gene data show CDR1 as LGHNA and CDR2 as YSLEER.

V usage is TRBV20-1 and J usage is TRBJ2-3; D may be TRBD1 (5 bases). V lost 6 bases to trimming and J lost 8 bases, with 15 bases between them. The CDR3 loop spans 12 amino acids. Per the germline V gene, CDR1 is DFQATT and CDR2 is SNEGSKA (reference sequence). The CDR3 coding sequence is TGCAGTGCGGACCAGGGTCTTGGTACGCAGTATTTT. This translates into CSADQGLGTQYF.